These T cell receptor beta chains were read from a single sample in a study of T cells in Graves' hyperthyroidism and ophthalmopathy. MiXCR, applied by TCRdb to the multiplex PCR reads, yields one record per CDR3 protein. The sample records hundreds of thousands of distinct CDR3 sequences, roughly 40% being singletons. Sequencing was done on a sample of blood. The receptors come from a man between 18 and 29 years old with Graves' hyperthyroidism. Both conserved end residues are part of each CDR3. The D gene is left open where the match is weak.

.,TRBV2,CASSARPGSHQPQHF
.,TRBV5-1,CASSQLRYSSYEQYF
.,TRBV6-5,CASSADGKNNSPLHF
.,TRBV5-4,CASSLAEVKETQYF
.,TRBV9,CASSPYARRGGARGEAFF
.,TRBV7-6,CAGSLDEAVGNTIYF
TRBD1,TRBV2,CAIIRDRLATTYGYTF
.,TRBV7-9,CASSPYQRPNEKLFF
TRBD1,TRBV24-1,CATSRGRQGNNEQFF
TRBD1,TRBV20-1,CSALGTGTNEQYF
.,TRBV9,CASSVEGGANQPQHF
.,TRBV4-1,CASSQDHARSYEQYF
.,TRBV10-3,CASLTGRHRYGYTF
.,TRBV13,CASSLRVNAYGYTF
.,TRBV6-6,CASIGQGDSPLHF
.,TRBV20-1,CSARERATGMNTEAFF
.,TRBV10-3,CAISDLLGGGYTF
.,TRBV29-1,CSAEWVGSQETQHF
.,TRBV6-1,CASRGLGRVNTEAFF
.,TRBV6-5,CASSLTVQGLTPFGYTF
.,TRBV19,CATDPGTGNTIYF
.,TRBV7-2,CASSVEDPLQETQYF
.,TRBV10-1,CASRGHLNTEAFF
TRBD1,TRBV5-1,CASSSGQGHYGYTF
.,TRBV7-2,CASSLGGPGGGYEQYF
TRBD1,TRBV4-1,CASSQVSGQTYGYTF
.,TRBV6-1,CASLFGPAGTF
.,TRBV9,CASRQSPQETQYF
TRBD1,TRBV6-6,CASSPGQLAETQYF
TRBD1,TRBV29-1,CSVEDPTGYGSPLHF
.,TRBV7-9,CASSLGVQGSNQPQHF
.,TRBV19,CASSIGSMNTEAFF
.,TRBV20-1,CSARVRPHGGGEAFF
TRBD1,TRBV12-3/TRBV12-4,CASSLASAGGQPQHF
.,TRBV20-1,CSARERLYSGNTIYF
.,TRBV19,CASSLYGSDRRDLHGYTF
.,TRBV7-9,CASSPGRAGANVLTF
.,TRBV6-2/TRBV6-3,CASTRTDTESFF
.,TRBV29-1,CSVESGQETQYF
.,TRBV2,CASNGGSGSNQPQHF
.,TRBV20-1,CSVSRGSNQPQHF
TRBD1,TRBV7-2,CASSAESTGYQPQHF
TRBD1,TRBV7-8,CASSLLKTGGNYEQYF
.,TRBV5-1,CASSDARGGTEAFF
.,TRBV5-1,CASSLANDYGYTF
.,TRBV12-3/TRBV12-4,CASNEGGPGSNQPQHF
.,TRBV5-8,CASSRYAGPNTEAFF
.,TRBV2,CASSEGGGYTF
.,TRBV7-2,CASSLGGGPGEQYF
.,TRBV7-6,CASSSRPGDPQQETQYF
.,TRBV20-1,CQPDGYTF
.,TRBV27,CASSFQGSNQPQHF
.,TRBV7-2,CASSPHNNYGYTF
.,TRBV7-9,CASSQDGGSGAGELFF
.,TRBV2,CASSEERYTEAFF
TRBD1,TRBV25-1,CASLAGTGHGYTF
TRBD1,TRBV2,CASSLNRGKAYNSPLHF
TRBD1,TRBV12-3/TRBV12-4,CASSLGQVPNSPLHF
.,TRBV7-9,CASIDIHGELFF
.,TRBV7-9,CASSFDAGGSGYGYTF